A single sample is the source of the 18 T cell receptor beta chains below, sequenced in a study of CD8 T cells in ankylosing spondylitis (dated by TCRdb to about 2017). Overall study outcomes, separate from this receptor: Blood from ankylosing spondylitis patients appeared to be characterized by a TCR beta motif composed of about eight highly homologous amino acid variants.

For these TCRs, the target antigens are not known. Library preparation employed 5' RACE. Instrument on record: Illumina HiSeq 2500. The public reads were reprocessed in TCRdb via fastp at Q25 and MiXCR, keeping in-frame beta chains. Rows with a matching CDR3 protein are joined into one entry that keeps the most common DNA and genes. This sample is represented by about 330,000 distinct CDR3 sequences; 6.5% to 10% of them were singletons. The biggest ten clones account for approximately 15% of the sample. The sample comprised blood, either unsorted or a sorted T cell fraction (not recorded which). These receptors came from a male donor with ankylosing spondylitis.

This clonotype was picked up a small number of times. The chain carries TRBV20-1 and TRBJ1-5; D gene ambiguous. The V end was cut by 1 base, the J end by 5 bases, with 6 bases between. CDR3 size: 12 residues. Germline-derived CDR1 and CDR2 are DFQATT and SNEGSKA (reference sequence). The CDR3 bases are TGCAGTGCTAGAGCCTCGGATCAGCCCCAGCATTTT. Translating gives CSARASDQPQHF.

This clonotype was picked up many times. Here the CDR3 reads CASSPQGGCGNTIYF. The CDR3 DNA sequence: TGTGCCAGCAGCCCCCAGGGGGGGTGTGGAAACACCATATATTTT. The V call is TRBV21-1, the J call TRBJ1-3; the table's D call TRBD1 went unverified against the DNA. TRBV21-1 is assigned pseudogene status. There are 15 residues in the CDR3.

This chain joins TRBV27 and TRBJ2-7; no clear D. Trimming left V 0 bases short and J 5 bases short, with 11 bases between. Germline CDR1 reads MNHEY; CDR2 reads SMNVEV (reference sequence). This CDR3 contains 14 residues. The CDR3 nucleotides read TGTGCCAGCAGTTTATCGTTTAGTCGTAACGAGCAGTACTTC. It translates to CASSLSFSRNEQYF.

Here the CDR3 DNA reads TGTGCCAGCAGCACCTCGGGACAGGGAAACGAGCAGTACTTC. Translated, it gives CASSTSGQGNEQYF. The chain has TRBV11-3 and TRBJ2-7, with 9 bases aligning to TRBD1. CDR1 is SGHNT, CDR2 YENEEA, per germline. Trimming removed 5 bases from V and 5 bases from J; junction bases left unmatched: 7. CDR3 size: 14 residues.

The rearrangement joins TRBV7-2 to TRBJ1-2; perhaps TRBD1 as D (5 bases). Deletions cut 2 bases from V and 5 bases from J, with 15 bases between. CDR1 and CDR2 (germline): SGHTA, FQGNSA. The CDR3 spans 15 residues. The CDR3 region has the DNA TGTGCCAGCAGCTTATCGTCGACAGCGAATTATGGCTACACCTTC. Its translation is CASSLSSTANYGYTF.

V usage is TRBV11-2 and J usage is TRBJ1-2, with D tentatively TRBD1 (6 bases). This CDR3 spans 14 amino acids. The V gene's germline CDR1 is SGHAT and CDR2 FQNNGV. V dropped 6 bases and J dropped 7 bases, with 18 bases sitting between them. CDR3 bases: TGTGCCAGCAGTTTGGGGACACCCATAAGTGGCTACACCTTC. Protein sequence: CASSLGTPISGYTF.

The chain is built from TRBV5-1 and TRBJ2-1; TRBD1 agrees at 11 bases. The CDR3 has 17 amino acids. Germline CDR1 reads SGHRS; CDR2 reads YFSETQ. After removal of 4 bases from V and 4 bases from J, the junction contained 10 bases not matched to a gene. The CDR3 reads CASSTDGQGARYNEQFF. The CDR3 bases are TGCGCCAGCAGCACCGACGGACAGGGGGCGCGGTACAATGAGCAGTTCTTC.

This clonotype was found a few times. The genes are TRBV5-1 and TRBJ2-7, with 13 bases matching TRBD2. Germline lookup yields CDR1 SGHRS and CDR2 YFSETQ. Trimming at V came to 4 bases and at J to 1 base, leaving 8 bases not matched to a gene. The CDR3 length is 17 residues. CDR3 DNA: TGCGCCAGCAGCCGGACTAGCGGGAGAGGGGTTTCCTACGAGCAGTACTTC. It encodes CASSRTSGRGVSYEQYF.

The table lists this clonotype with many counts. The chain couples TRBV7-9 to TRBJ2-1; D unclear. Germline V gene sequence: CDR1 SEHNR, CDR2 FQNEAQ (reference sequence). Trimming removed 2 bases from V and 0 bases from J, with 5 bases in between. The CDR3 totals 14 residues. CDR3 in amino acids: CASSLFGSYNEQFF. The CDR3, as DNA: TGTGCCAGCAGCTTATTCGGCTCCTACAATGAGCAGTTCTTC.

This clonotype was recorded a few times. J is TRBJ2-1 and V is TRBV12-3 or TRBV12-4; 14 bases map to TRBD2. The CDR3 contains 16 residues. V trimming: 0 bases; J trimming: 7 bases; junction bases outside the gene matches: 2. This chain's CDR3 is CASSLAGLAGVNEQFF. The CDR3 DNA sequence: TGTGCCAGCAGTTTAGCGGGACTAGCGGGAGTAAATGAGCAGTTCTTC.

This clonotype was seen only a few times. The chain recombines TRBV3-1 with TRBJ2-5; the D is unclear. The CDR3 has 14 residues. The V end was cut by 0 bases, the J end by 5 bases, with 10 bases between. CDR1 LGHDT and CDR2 YNNKEL come from the germline V gene (reference sequence). DNA of the CDR3: TGTGCCAGCAGCCAAGACCTCGCGAGGGAGACCCAGTACTTC. Protein product: CASSQDLARETQYF.

The CDR3 sequence is CASSLSLALSYNEQFF. As DNA, the CDR3 is TGTGCCAGCAGCCTCTCTCTAGCGCTCTCCTACAATGAGCAGTTCTTC. This chain connects TRBV12-3 or TRBV12-4 to TRBJ2-1; tentatively, D is TRBD2 (6 bases). CDR3 length: 16 amino acids. V gave up 6 bases and J gave up 0 bases, with 15 bases separating them.

The chain joins TRBV9 to TRBJ2-5; perhaps D is TRBD1 or TRBD2 (5 bases each). This CDR3 is 14 amino acids long. Germline CDR1 is SGDLS and CDR2 is YYNGEE. The V end lost 0 bases, the J end lost 0 bases, and 6 bases lay between the germline ends. CDR3 protein: CASSVGGDQETQYF. The DNA for the CDR3 is TGTGCCAGCAGCGTAGGAGGGGACCAAGAGACCCAGTACTTC.

The chain links TRBV29-1 to TRBJ2-3; D gene ambiguous. Germline lookup yields CDR1 SQVTM and CDR2 ANQGSEA. Deletions cut 4 bases from V and 3 bases from J, with 8 bases between. This CDR3 contains 12 residues. CDR3 protein: CSVGQLTDTQYF. The CDR3 DNA reads TGCAGCGTTGGGCAGTTGACAGATACGCAGTATTTT.

The rearrangement joins TRBV15 to TRBJ1-6; the match to TRBD1 covers 8 bases. Germline-derived CDR1 and CDR2 are LNHNV and YYDKDF (reference sequence). V was clipped by 1 base and J by 9 bases; unmatched bases: 11. This CDR3 comprises 17 residues. The CDR3 sequence is CATSRGGTGRGGSPLHF. The CDR3 bases are TGTGCCACCAGCAGAGGCGGGACAGGACGGGGTGGTTCACCCCTCCACTTT.

This clonotype appeared once. A much bigger clone sits one base away, suggesting this may be a read error. This CDR3 reads CAISECQGAGFPEAFF. CDR3 in DNA: TGTGCCATCAGTGAGTGTCAGGGGGCAGGTTTCCCTGAAGCTTTCTTT. The J gene is TRBJ1-1, the V gene TRBV10-3; 8 bases are a match to TRBD1. Germline lookup yields CDR1 ENHRY and CDR2 SYGVKD. The CDR3 consists of 16 residues. The trim removed 1 base at V and 6 bases at J, leaving 10 bases unmatched.

The rearrangement links TRBV29-1 to TRBJ2-1, with D maybe TRBD2 (6 bases). This CDR3 comprises 16 residues. Deletions cut 3 bases from V and 0 bases from J, with 15 bases between. Germline V gives CDR1 SQVTM, CDR2 ANQGSEA. The CDR3 loop reads CSVEDLRGGSYNEQFF. Here the CDR3 DNA reads TGCAGCGTTGAGGATTTGCGGGGAGGCTCCTACAATGAGCAGTTCTTC.

In its sample, this clonotype was seen many times. The genes are TRBV3-1 and TRBJ1-2; 7 positions agree with TRBD1. Losses at the gene ends were 2 bases for V and 0 bases for J; bases not matched to a gene: 9. CDR1 is LGHDT, CDR2 YNNKEL, per germline (reference sequence). This CDR3 has 17 amino acids. The CDR3 loop reads CASSQSHRGRANYGYTF. The CDR3 DNA is TGTGCCAGCAGCCAATCCCACAGGGGCAGAGCTAACTATGGCTACACCTTC.